This section outlines one TCR beta chain sequence together with its context. The data stem from a study of blood T cells in healthy people across ages. A sample-barcoded 5' primer and a J-beta primer mix were used in a second PCR of roughly 7 to 11 cycles. TCRdb used MiXCR to reprocess the 5' RACE reads, holding one entry per CDR3 protein. The profile shows hundreds of thousands of distinct CDR3 sequences, 25% to 30% of them singletons. CDR1 SGHRS and CDR2 YFSETQ come from the germline V gene. The CDR3 is made up of 15 amino acids. Deletions cut 4 bases from V and 3 bases from J, with 16 bases between. These data are also associated with another study on T cells of mothers and their children. That source reports: For cDNA synthesis, the complete extracted RNA was used (roughly 1.4 ug per 15 ul). Second-PCR amplification with M1S added sample barcodes and 2-4 random nucleotides.

Sequenced sample: blood. The V gene is TRBV5-1, the J gene TRBJ1-1; no definite D call. The TCR was taken from a boy between 10 and 17 years old in good health. The CDR3 region is CASSLGWVLDTEAFF. In DNA, the CDR3 is TGCGCCAGCAGCCTAGGGTGGGTTTTGGACACTGAAGCTTTCTTT.